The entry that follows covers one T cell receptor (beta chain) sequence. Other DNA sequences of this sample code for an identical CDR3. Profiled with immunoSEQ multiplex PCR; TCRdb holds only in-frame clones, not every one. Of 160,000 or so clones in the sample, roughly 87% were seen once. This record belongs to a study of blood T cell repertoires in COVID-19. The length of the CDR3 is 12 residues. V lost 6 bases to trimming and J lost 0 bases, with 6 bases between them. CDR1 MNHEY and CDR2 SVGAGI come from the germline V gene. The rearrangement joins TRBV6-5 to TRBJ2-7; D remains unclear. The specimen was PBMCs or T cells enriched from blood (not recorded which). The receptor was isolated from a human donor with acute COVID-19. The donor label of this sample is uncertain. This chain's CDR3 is CASSPSSYEQYF. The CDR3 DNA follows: TGTGCCAGCAGCCCCAGCTCCTACGAGCAGTACTTC.